A single sample is the source of the 26 T cell receptor beta chains below, sequenced in a study of T cell clonality in common variable immunodeficiency. Data came from immunoSEQ multiplex PCR; TCRdb stores just in-frame clones and leaves some out. The sample includes 25,000 to 35,000 clones, none of them occurring once. Their antigens remain unidentified. Findings of the study overall: Fewer deletions and N-nucleotide insertions were reportedly seen in common variable immunodeficiency TCR beta sequences.

The sample comprised peripheral blood mononuclear cells. The receptors stem from a human donor with common variable immunodeficiency.

Of note for this clone: The CDR3 goes on 3 residues after the read ends, and that part is filled in from the germline J gene. This chain uses TRBV2 with TRBJ2-3; 9 positions agree with TRBD1. The V and J ends lost 7 bases and 3 bases, in that order; junction bases with no gene match: 8. This CDR3 spans 15 amino acids. Germline V gives CDR1 SNHLY, CDR2 FYNNEI. CDR3 DNA (partial): TGTGCCAGCATTCACGGGGACAGGGAGACAGATACG. This sequence encodes CASIHGDRETDT. The full-length CDR3 reads as CASIHGDRETDTQYF.

Many counts were recorded for this clone. The sequence runs out 3 residues before the end of the CDR3; the remainder is reconstructed from the germline J gene. The chain employs TRBV6-2 or TRBV6-3 and TRBJ2-3; the D gene is possibly TRBD2 (6 bases). V lost 5 bases and J lost 3, with 18 bases in between. CDR3 length: 16 amino acids. CDR1 MNHEY and CDR2 SVGEGT come from the germline V gene. CDR3 loop: CASSGGLARETDTQYF. The DNA read from the CDR3 is TGTGCCAGCAGTGGCGGGCTAGCCCGGGAGACAGATACG.

In this sample, this clone turned up a few times. With the read ending 3 residues before the CDR3 end, the germline J gene is used to fill in that end. The V call is TRBV30, the J call TRBJ2-5; D perhaps matches TRBD1 (6 bases). Germline V gene sequence: CDR1 GTSNPN, CDR2 SVGIG (reference sequence). V was trimmed by 4 bases and J by 1 base, leaving 16 bases between them. CDR3 length: 15 residues. The CDR3 spells CAWNPQGVAQETQYF. CDR3 DNA (partial): TGTGCCTGGAATCCACAGGGAGTAGCCCAAGAGACC.

Regarding this clone: The missing CDR3 end, 3 residues past where the read stops, is filled in from the germline J gene. The chain couples TRBV6-2 or TRBV6-3 to TRBJ2-2; D remains ambiguous. Trimming stripped 7 bases from V and 5 bases from J, with 11 bases between. The CDR3 loop spans 13 amino acids. Germline values: CDR1 MNHEY, CDR2 SVGEGT. The CDR3 sequence: CASTKAPTGELFF. The sequenced CDR3 bases are TGTGCCAGCACCAAGGCCCCAACCGGGGAG.

This clone has more than one count but fewer than ten. The read gets to within 3 residues of the CDR3 end, and the germline J gene fills in the rest. This rearrangement joins TRBV18 to TRBJ2-1; 10 bases line up with TRBD2. CDR1 KGHSH and CDR2 LQKENI come from the germline V gene. The CDR3 sequence is 15 residues long. With V trimmed by 0 bases and J by 6 bases, 2 bases remained unmatched. Partial CDR3 DNA: TGTGCCAGCTCACCACCGTCTAGCGGGGGCAATGAG. Translation: CASSPPSSGGNE. The whole CDR3 protein reads CASSPPSSGGNEQFF.

The CDR3 DNA, read in part, is TGTGCCAGCAGCCAGGGTGTAAACACTGAA. Its protein is CASSQGVNTE. The whole CDR3 reads CASSQGVNTEAFF. The chain joins TRBV7-9 to TRBJ1-1; D is possibly TRBD1 (5 bases). The read is 3 residues too short to cover the CDR3 end, so that end is filled in from the germline J gene. The V and J ends lost 5 bases and 2 bases respectively, with 9 bases between them. CDR3 length: 13 amino acids. Germline loops: CDR1 SEHNR, CDR2 FQNEAQ (reference sequence).

This clone was picked up a small number of times. The read gets to within 3 residues of the CDR3 end, and the germline J gene fills in the rest. J is TRBJ1-2 and V is TRBV7-2; TRBD1 aligns across 7 bases. From germline, CDR1 is SGHTA and CDR2 FQGNSA. CDR3 length: 14 residues. The CDR3 loop reads CASRDRDNGGGYTF. Incomplete CDR3 DNA: TGTGCCAGCAGAGACAGGGATAATGGGGGGGGC.

This clone has just a few counts. The CDR3 extends 3 residues past the end of the read, so its final part is completed from the germline J gene. The J gene is TRBJ2-3, the V gene TRBV5-1, with 8 bases that match TRBD2. This CDR3 is built from 15 residues. The V gene's germline CDR1 is SGHRS and CDR2 YFSETQ. With 4 bases clipped from V and 3 bases from J, the junction kept 7 bases outside the gene matches. CDR3 bases read: TGCGCCAGCAGCCGTAGCGGGGCTACGACAGATACG. Amino acids: CASSRSGATTDT. The entire CDR3 protein is CASSRSGATTDTQYF.

Comments on this clone: The read is 3 residues too short to cover the CDR3 end, so that end is filled in from the germline J gene. This chain connects TRBV5-1 to TRBJ2-3, with D uncertain. Germline V gene data show CDR1 as SGHRS and CDR2 as YFSETQ. V was clipped by 0 bases and J by 0 bases, with 8 bases between them. The CDR3 totals 15 residues. Partial CDR3 DNA: TGCGCCAGCAGCTTGGCTCAAGCTAGCACAGATACG. Its protein is CASSLAQASTDT. The CDR3 in its entirety is CASSLAQASTDTQYF.

In regard to this clone: The CDR3 extends 3 residues past the end of the read, so its final part is completed from the germline J gene. The chain is built from TRBV19 and TRBJ2-5, with 13 bases identical to TRBD2. The CDR3 has 18 amino acids. With 3 bases clipped from V and 0 bases from J, the junction kept 7 bases outside the gene matches. Germline CDR1 and CDR2: LNHDA and SQIVND (reference sequence). The CDR3 protein is CASSIVLAGGPYQETQYF. The part of the CDR3 DNA that was read is TGTGCCAGTAGTATCGTACTAGCGGGGGGGCCGTACCAAGAGACC.

There are a few counts of this clone. The CDR3 end is not reached by the read, which stops 3 residues before it; the germline J gene fills it in. The V and J genes are TRBV19 and TRBJ2-1; 16 bases line up with TRBD2. Germline V gene lookup returns CDR1 LNHDA and CDR2 SQIVND (reference sequence). With 0 bases clipped from V and 3 bases from J, the junction kept 5 bases outside the gene matches. This CDR3 comprises 19 residues. CDR3 in amino acids: CASSIDGGLAGGHYNEQFF. Partial CDR3 DNA: TGTGCCAGTAGTATAGATGGGGGACTAGCGGGGGGGCACTACAATGAG.

As regards this clone: The read comes to an end 3 residues before the CDR3 does, leaving the germline J gene to fill in the end. The V gene is TRBV7-2, the J gene TRBJ2-7; 7 nucleotides agree with TRBD2. The V gene's germline CDR1 is SGHTA and CDR2 FQGNSA. V was clipped by 5 bases and J by 3 bases; unmatched bases: 10. CDR3 length: 15 amino acids. CDR3 protein: CASSPVGGGGYEQYF. Incomplete CDR3 DNA: TGTGCCAGCAGCCCCGTCGGCGGCGGGGGCTACGAG.

There are a few counts of this clone. The sequenced CDR3 bases are TGTGCCAGCAGCCCCCGGACAGGCACTGAA. Encoded protein: CASSPRTGTE. Given in full, the CDR3 is CASSPRTGTEAFF. This rearrangement joins TRBV7-2 to TRBJ1-1; TRBD1 aligns across 7 bases. Read sequence stops 3 residues before the CDR3 end, and the germline J gene provides the missing end. The germline V gene has CDR1 SGHTA and CDR2 FQGNSA. After removal of 5 bases from V and 4 bases from J, the junction contained 4 bases not matched to a gene. This CDR3 is 13 amino acids long. Drawing the rest from reference TRBV7-2 and TRBJ1-1, the complete variable domain is GAGVSQSPSNKVTEKGKDVELRCDPISGHTALYWYRQSLGQGLEFLIYFQGNSAPDKSGLPSDRFSAERTGGSVSTLTIQRTQQEDSAVYLCASSPRTGTEAFFGQGTRLTVV.

A word on this clone: With the read ending 3 residues before the CDR3 end, the germline J gene is used to fill in that end. The chain has TRBV19 and TRBJ2-1; 8 nucleotides line up with TRBD2. The CDR3 sequence is 15 residues long. V shed 3 bases, J shed 5 bases, and the junction held 6 bases outside the gene matches. Looked up from germline, CDR1 is LNHDA and CDR2 is SQIVND (reference sequence). CDR3 amino acids: CASSMMRTSNNEQFF. The covered CDR3 bases are TGTGCCAGTAGTATGATGCGGACTAGCAACAATGAG.

On this clone itself: Sequencing ends 3 residues short of the CDR3 end; the germline J gene provides the rest. This chain connects TRBV6-2 or TRBV6-3 to TRBJ2-5; no definite D call. The CDR3 covers 13 residues. Between the trimmed V and J ends, which lost 6 bases and 6 bases, there was a span of 14 bases. CDR1 MNHEY and CDR2 SVGEGT come from the germline V gene. CDR3 amino acids: CASSPPSEKTQYF. The covered CDR3 bases are TGTGCCAGCAGCCCCCCCAGCGAAAAGACC.

With regard to this clone: With the read ending 3 residues before the CDR3 end, the germline J gene is used to fill in that end. The chain combines TRBV7-2 with TRBJ2-1; TRBD2 agrees at 16 bases. The CDR3 covers 18 residues. Per germline, CDR1 SGHTA and CDR2 FQGNSA. The ends lost 0 bases at V and 7 bases at J; junction bases unmatched: 6. The CDR3 region is CASSLALGGLAGGNEQFF. Incomplete CDR3 DNA: TGTGCCAGCAGCTTAGCCCTGGGGGGACTAGCGGGGGGGAATGAG.

This clone was counted a few times. The read terminates 3 residues before the CDR3 end, so the remaining end is supplied by the germline J gene. The V gene is TRBV30, the J gene TRBJ1-2; D might be TRBD1 (6 bases). CDR3 length equals 14 residues. Germline-derived CDR1 and CDR2 are GTSNPN and SVGIG (reference sequence). The ends were cut back, 0 bases at V and 6 bases at J, with 14 bases in the middle. The sequenced CDR3 bases are TGTGCCTGGAGTGTATACAGGGCATCGCATGGC. Translated, it gives CAWSVYRASHG. The full CDR3 sequence reads CAWSVYRASHGYTF.

There are many counts of this clone. The read ends 3 residues before the CDR3 terminus; that terminus is restored from the germline J gene. The chain joins TRBV7-9 to TRBJ2-2; D may be TRBD1 (5 bases). The V end lost 2 bases, the J end lost 4 bases, and 11 bases lay between the germline ends. CDR1 and CDR2 from the germline V gene are SEHNR and FQNEAQ (reference sequence). CDR3 size: 15 residues. Incomplete CDR3 DNA: TGTGCCAGCAGCTTACAGGGAATCGGCACCGGGGAG. Its translation: CASSLQGIGTGE. The entire CDR3 reads CASSLQGIGTGELFF.

This clone was recorded at least ten times. The read gets to within 3 residues of the CDR3 end, and the germline J gene fills in the rest. The chain employs TRBV19 and TRBJ2-3; 9 positions match TRBD1. This CDR3 is 15 amino acids long. Germline V gene lookup returns CDR1 LNHDA and CDR2 SQIVND (reference sequence). The trim removed 4 bases at V and 4 bases at J, leaving 6 bases unmatched. Incomplete CDR3 DNA: TGTGCCAGTAGTAACCACGGGACAGGGTCAGATACG. This encodes CASSNHGTGSDT. The whole CDR3 protein is CASSNHGTGSDTQYF.

Comments on this clone: The read ends 3 residues early relative to the CDR3; the germline J gene fills the gap. This chain uses TRBV7-2 with TRBJ1-6; no firm D call. Germline values: CDR1 SGHTA, CDR2 FQGNSA. The length of the CDR3 is 13 residues. V was trimmed by 5 bases and J by 5 bases, leaving 7 bases between them. The CDR3 loop reads CASSIQDNSPLHF. The CDR3 DNA, read in part, is TGTGCCAGCAGCATTCAGGATAATTCACCC. The full variable domain, rest sourced from reference TRBV7-2 and TRBJ1-6, is GAGVSQSPSNKVTEKGKDVELRCDPISGHTALYWYRQSLGQGLEFLIYFQGNSAPDKSGLPSDRFSAERTGGSVSTLTIQRTQQEDSAVYLCASSIQDNSPLHFGNGTRLTVT.

This clone was found a few times. The read ends 3 residues before the CDR3 terminus; that terminus is restored from the germline J gene. The J gene is TRBJ2-5, the V gene TRBV7-6; tentative D call: TRBD2 (5 bases). Trimming removed 9 bases from V and 0 bases from J, with 23 bases in between. This CDR3 contains 17 residues. Germline assignment: CDR1 SGHVS and CDR2 FNYEAQ. This chain's CDR3 is CASSEGDLETYQETQYF. The sequenced part of the CDR3 DNA is TGTGCCAGTTCAGAGGGCGATTTAGAAACGTACCAAGAGACC.

Remarks on this clone: The DNA ends 3 residues before the CDR3 does, and the rest of the CDR3 is filled in from the germline J gene. The chain combines TRBV19 with TRBJ2-7, with a weak D call TRBD1 (5 bases). Germline CDR1 is LNHDA and CDR2 is SQIVND (reference sequence). V lost 5 bases and J 2 bases, leaving 13 bases between the germline ends. The CDR3 sequence is 14 residues long. CDR3: CASSETALPYEQYF. The covered CDR3 bases are TGTGCCAGTAGTGAGACAGCTCTGCCCTACGAG.

As to this clone: The observed sequence ends 3 residues before the CDR3 terminus, with the missing tail filled in from the germline J gene. The chain joins TRBV7-2 to TRBJ2-1, with D hard to call. V dropped 4 bases and J dropped 7 bases, with 14 bases sitting between them. CDR1 is SGHTA, CDR2 FQGNSA, per germline. The CDR3 runs 14 residues. The CDR3 spells CASSSALVWNEQFF. The CDR3 bases that were read are TGTGCCAGCAGCTCGGCCCTAGTGTGGAATGAG.

This clone has a handful of counts. Sequencing ends 3 residues short of the CDR3 end; the germline J gene provides the rest. V is TRBV6-2 or TRBV6-3 and J is TRBJ1-2; D is unresolved. There are 12 residues in the CDR3. CDR1 MNHEY and CDR2 SVGEGT come from the germline V gene. The CDR3 DNA, read in part, is TGTGCCAGCACTTCCTCCCGCGCAGGC. It yields the protein CASTSSRAG. The whole CDR3 sequence reads CASTSSRAGYTF.

Details on this clone: The CDR3 end falls 3 residues outside the read, so it is completed with the germline J gene. The V call is TRBV7-2, the J call TRBJ1-1, with D hard to call. Germline assignment: CDR1 SGHTA and CDR2 FQGNSA. This CDR3 is built from 14 residues. Between the trimmed V and J ends, which lost 1 base and 4 bases, there was a span of 10 bases. This CDR3 reads CASSLGHQSTEAFF. The sequenced CDR3 bases are TGTGCCAGCAGCTTAGGACACCAGAGCACTGAA.

This clone was seen many times. With the read ending 3 residues before the CDR3 end, the germline J gene is used to fill in that end. This rearrangement joins TRBV20-1 to TRBJ2-3; D perhaps matches TRBD2 (7 bases). The CDR3 totals 17 residues. Germline CDR1 and CDR2: DFQATT and SNEGSKA (reference sequence). The ends were cut back, 0 bases at V and 3 bases at J, with 19 bases in the middle. The CDR3 bases that were read are TGCAGTGCTAGAGATCCTCTCGCGGGGGCACCGACAGATACG. Translating it yields CSARDPLAGAPTDT. The whole CDR3 is CSARDPLAGAPTDTQYF.